Sequencing of this T cell receptor beta chain was carried out in a study of shared clonotypes between healthy human individuals. The repertoire was sequenced with immunoSEQ multiplex PCR; TCRdb's copy has only in-frame clones and lacks some. The repertoire has hundreds of thousands of clones, roughly 79% of them found once; the top ten carry approximately 12%. The table lists this clone with a few counts. What it recognizes is unknown. General study findings and limits: The sole specimen, blood, was sampled, and tissue repertoires likely differ.

Per germline, CDR1 SGHVS and CDR2 FQNEAQ. The CDR3 totals 14 residues. V was pared by 0 bases and J by 13 bases, with 7 bases of the junction left unmatched. The TCR originated in a woman aged 40 to 50 in good health. Some clones in this sample may be carry-over from other donors' samples. What was sequenced was PBMCs. The J gene is TRBJ1-4, the V gene TRBV7-8; 8 bases fit TRBD1. The chain's CDR3 is CASSLAEQGAVLFF. The CDR3 region has the DNA TGTGCCAGCAGCTTAGCGGAGCAGGGGGCGGTACTGTTTTTT.